The clone carrying this T cell receptor beta chain was observed a few times. As yet, its antigen is unknown. A read error may explain this, as a much larger clone is one base away. No cell sorting was done before RNA was extracted from the tissue. More than 3 cm separated this lung sample from the edge of the tumor. Donors were chemotherapy-naive, newly diagnosed lung cancer surgical patients in China, August–late 2014. These data belong to a study of tumor and adjacent non-tumor tissue in lung cancer. The CDR3 covers 15 residues. Trimming at V came to 8 bases and at J to 4 bases, leaving 10 bases not matched to a gene. Study results and caveats: Tumor tissue had significantly higher TCR diversity than normal lung.

A modified ARM-PCR protocol with three rounds of nested PCR amplified TCRbeta. TCRdb recomputed calls from the multiplex PCR reads with MiXCR, one row per CDR3 protein. Of about 48,000 distinct CDR3 sequences detected, roughly 60% appear once; the ten largest clones hold roughly 30%. The TCR was taken from a woman in her seventies with non-small cell lung cancer. Sequenced input: distant non-tumor lung tissue. V is TRBV12-3 or TRBV12-4 and J is TRBJ1-3; the match to TRBD1 covers 8 bases. The CDR3 nucleotides read TGTGCCAGCGGTCCCTGGACAGGGATAGGAAACACCATATATTTT. This gives the protein CASGPWTGIGNTIYF.